The rows below give T cell receptor beta chains drawn from one sample of a study of blood T cell repertoires in COVID-19. The protocol was immunoSEQ multiplex PCR, while the TCRdb copy is restricted to in-frame clones and leaves out a portion. The sample has approximately 300,000 clones, around 81% seen once; the top ten hold approximately 14%. Material for sequencing was peripheral blood. Source of these receptors: a person aged 70 to 80 with COVID-19, enrolled during active disease. Both conserved end residues are part of each CDR3. The order of the fields is V gene, clone size, J gene, D gene, CDR3 length, CDR3 DNA, CDR3 protein. The D gene is left open where the match is weak. For some rows the clone size is stated as once, few or many, or as a class when expanded; others skip it.

TRBV27	-	TRBJ2-7	TRBD1	15	TGTGCCAGCAGTCCAAGGGACAGGGGGCACTACGAGCAGTACTTC	CASSPRDRGHYEQYF
TRBV28	-	TRBJ1-4	-	17	TGTGCCAGCAGAGTAACGGTCGGGGTGGGTTTTGGTGAAAAACTGTTTTTT	CASRVTVGVGFGEKLFF
TRBV5-1	once	TRBJ1-4	-	14	TGCGCCAGCAGATTAGGAGACTCGGTTGAAAAACTGTTTTTT	CASRLGDSVEKLFF
TRBV7-2	-	TRBJ2-2	TRBD1	17	TGTGCCAGCAGCCTAATCGGGACAGCCATCAACACCGGGGAGCTGTTTTTT	CASSLIGTAINTGELFF
TRBV7-9	-	TRBJ1-1	TRBD1	15	TGTGCCAGCAGCCCACGGACAGGGATGAACACTGAAGCTTTCTTT	CASSPRTGMNTEAFF
TRBV7-2	-	TRBJ2-1	TRBD1	17	TGTGCCAGCAGCTTAGGCTGGGCGACAGGGGGCGCAGATGAGCAGTTCTTC	CASSLGWATGGADEQFF
TRBV20-1	few	TRBJ1-3	-	14	TGCAGTGCTAGTCGGAGGGAACCTGGAAACACCATATATTTT	CSASRREPGNTIYF
TRBV11-2	-	TRBJ1-1	-	15	TGTGCCAGCAGCCCCTCCCCGGGTTGGGACACTGAAGCTTTCTTT	CASSPSPGWDTEAFF
TRBV5-1	-	TRBJ1-1	-	14	TGCGCCAGCAGCTTGGATCGTTTGAACACTGAAGCTTTCTTT	CASSLDRLNTEAFF
TRBV7-8	-	TRBJ2-7	TRBD1	16	TGTGCCAGCAGCTTAGAGGGGACAGGGAGAGGTAGGGAGCAGTACTTC	CASSLEGTGRGREQYF
TRBV2	-	TRBJ2-1	-	15	TGTGCCAGTCTCCGAAGGGGGGGCAGGCACAATGAGCAGTTCTTC	CASLRRGGRHNEQFF
TRBV6-5	-	TRBJ1-2	-	12	TGTGCCGGGTCGACAGGTTGGCATGGCTACACCTTC	CAGSTGWHGYTF
TRBV5-1	-	TRBJ1-1	-	12	TGCGCCAGCAGCCCCGGTGGCACTGAAGCTTTCTTT	CASSPGGTEAFF
TRBV5-1	-	TRBJ1-6	TRBD1	15	TGCGCCAGCAGCTTGACGACGACAGGGATTTCACCCCTCCACTTT	CASSLTTTGISPLHF
TRBV9	-	TRBJ1-6	TRBD1	18	TGTGCCAGCAACCCCGGCCCGACAGGGGGCGGTTATAATTCACCCCTCCACTTT	CASNPGPTGGGYNSPLHF
TRBV9	-	TRBJ2-1	TRBD2	16	TGTGCCAGCAGCTGGGGACTATCGGCTCCAGACAATGAGCAGTTCTTC	CASSWGLSAPDNEQFF
TRBV6-5	-	TRBJ1-5	-	15	TGTGCCAGCAGTCCTGCAGGGTTATCGAATCAGCCCCAGCATTTT	CASSPAGLSNQPQHF
TRBV6-1	few	TRBJ1-6	TRBD1	15	TGTGCCAGCAGTGAAAGGGGGCCCTATAATTCACCCCTCCACTTT	CASSERGPYNSPLHF
TRBV6-1	-	TRBJ2-4	-	13	TGTGCCAGCAGTGACCCGGACAGAAACATTCAGTACTTC	CASSDPDRNIQYF
TRBV7-2	-	TRBJ2-1	-	13	TGTGCCAGCAGATCAGGATCCTACAATGAGCAGTTCTTC	CASRSGSYNEQFF
TRBV14	-	TRBJ2-1	TRBD2	14	TGTGCCAGCAGACTAGCGGGAGGGCCGGGTGAGCAGTTCTTC	CASRLAGGPGEQFF
TRBV6-5	-	TRBJ2-3	-	15	TGTGCCACCCTATTGCGGGCAGAGAGCACAGATACGCAGTATTTT	CATLLRAESTDTQYF
TRBV27	-	TRBJ2-7	-	14	TGTGCCAGCAGTTTGGGGCGAGTACCCTACGAGCAGTACTTC	CASSLGRVPYEQYF
TRBV10-3	-	TRBJ1-1	-	13	TGTGCCATCAGTGAGTCTACAGACACTGAAGCTTTCTTT	CAISESTDTEAFF
TRBV18	-	TRBJ2-7	-	14	TGTGCCAGCTCACCTGGAGGGATAGAATCCGAGCAGTACTTC	CASSPGGIESEQYF
TRBV30	-	TRBJ1-4	TRBD1	16	TGTGCCTGGAGTGAAGGACGACAGGGGCTAAATGAAAAACTGTTTTTT	CAWSEGRQGLNEKLFF
TRBV5-1	-	TRBJ2-3	TRBD2	17	TGCGCCAGCAGCCGGGGGACTAGCGGGATCCCAACAGATACGCAGTATTTT	CASSRGTSGIPTDTQYF
TRBV4-1	-	TRBJ1-3	-	15	TGCGCCAGCAGCCAATCGGCTGGAGGTGGAAACACCATATATTTT	CASSQSAGGGNTIYF
TRBV10-3	-	TRBJ2-4	TRBD2	15	TGTGCCATCAAGGGTAGCGGGGGGGATAAAAACATTCAGTACTTC	CAIKGSGGDKNIQYF
TRBV4-3	-	TRBJ1-6	-	16	TGCGCCAGCAGCCCTGATTCATCAGGGTATAATTCACCCCTCCACTTT	CASSPDSSGYNSPLHF
TRBV5-1	-	TRBJ2-5	-	13	TGCGCCAGCAGCTTGGACATCCAAGAGACCCAGTACTTC	CASSLDIQETQYF
TRBV5-4	-	TRBJ2-2	-	16	TGTGCCAGCAGCTTTGGGGCAGGTCAAGGCGCCGGGGAGCTGTTTTTT	CASSFGAGQGAGELFF
TRBV5-1	-	TRBJ2-1	TRBD2	19	TGCGCCAGCAGCCGGGGACTAGCGGGGGGCTTTGGGTCCTACAATGAGCAGTTCTTC	CASSRGLAGGFGSYNEQFF
TRBV13	-	TRBJ1-1	TRBD1	13	TGTGCCAGCAGCTTCAGGGGGAGCACTGAAGCTTTCTTT	CASSFRGSTEAFF
TRBV6-2/TRBV6-3	-	TRBJ2-3	TRBD2	14	TGTGCCAGCAGTCGGGGGGGATACACAGATACGCAGTATTTT	CASSRGGYTDTQYF
TRBV2	-	TRBJ2-7	TRBD2	16	TGTGCCAGCAGTGAGTCGGGGAGGGGACCGTCCTACGAGCAGTACTTC	CASSESGRGPSYEQYF